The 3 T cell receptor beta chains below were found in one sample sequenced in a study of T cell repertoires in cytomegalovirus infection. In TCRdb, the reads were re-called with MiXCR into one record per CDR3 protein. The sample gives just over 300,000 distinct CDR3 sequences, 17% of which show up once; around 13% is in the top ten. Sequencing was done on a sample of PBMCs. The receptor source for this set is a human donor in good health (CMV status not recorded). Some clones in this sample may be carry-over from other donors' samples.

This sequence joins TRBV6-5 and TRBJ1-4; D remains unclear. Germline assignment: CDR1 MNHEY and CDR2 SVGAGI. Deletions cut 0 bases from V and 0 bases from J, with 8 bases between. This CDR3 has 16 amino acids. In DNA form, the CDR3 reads TGTGCCAGCAGTTACTCCGGCGCCGCAACTAATGAAAAACTGTTTTTT. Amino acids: CASSYSGAATNEKLFF.

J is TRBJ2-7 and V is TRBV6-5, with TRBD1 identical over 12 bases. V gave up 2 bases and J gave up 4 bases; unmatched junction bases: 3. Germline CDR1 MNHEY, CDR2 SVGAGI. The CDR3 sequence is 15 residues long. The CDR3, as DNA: TGTGCCAGCAGTTACGGGGGACAGGGGGCTTACGAGCAGTACTTC. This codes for CASSYGGQGAYEQYF.

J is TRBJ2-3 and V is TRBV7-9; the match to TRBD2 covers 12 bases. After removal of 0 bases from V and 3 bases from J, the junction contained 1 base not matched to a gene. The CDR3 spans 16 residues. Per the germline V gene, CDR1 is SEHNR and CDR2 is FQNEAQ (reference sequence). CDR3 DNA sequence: TGTGCCAGCAGCTTAGCGGGGACTAGCGGGACAGATACGCAGTATTTT. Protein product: CASSLAGTSGTDTQYF.